This TCR beta chain emerged from a study of T cells in Graves' hyperthyroidism and ophthalmopathy. Regarding the study as a whole: In the blood, most expanded thyroid clonotypes above 0.001 appeared as well. A model of 13 V-J features distinguished ophthalmopathy from stable hyperthyroidism.

Germline V lookup: CDR1 SGHAT, CDR2 FQNNGV. This CDR3 comprises 15 residues. V dropped 0 bases and J dropped 10 bases, with 16 bases sitting between them. Used for diagnoses were clinical symptoms, serum thyroxine and TRAb, thyroid ultrasound and orbital computed tomography. Template material for amplifying TCR beta CDR3 regions consisted of RNA transcripts. The TCR CDR3 was amplified in a first-round RT-PCR using the HTBI primer set. TCRdb passed the multiplex PCR reads through MiXCR, listing each CDR3 protein once. The table includes about 380,000 distinct CDR3 sequences, approximately 13% detected once. The sample holds many counts of this clonotype. Its antigen is undetermined.

The V gene is TRBV11-2, the J gene TRBJ1-5; unclear D gene. Source material: blood. The sequence was obtained from a young man with Graves' hyperthyroidism that later progressed to Graves' ophthalmopathy. The CDR3 DNA reads as TGTGCCAGCAGCTTAGAAGAGAGTTGGGGTTCACCCCAGCATTTT. This gives the protein CASSLEESWGSPQHF. Based on the CDR3 plus reference TRBV11-2 and TRBJ1-5, the full variable domain is EAGVAQSPRYKIIEKRQSVAFWCNPISGHATLYWYQQILGQGPKLLIQFQNNGVVDDSQLPKDRFSAERLKGVDSTLKIQPAKLEDSAVYLCASSLEESWGSPQHFGDGTRLSIL.